These 23 T cell receptor beta chains were all obtained from the same sample, sequenced in a study of human T cells and chemical hapten exposure. TCRdb reprocessed the RACE reads with MiXCR, giving one entry per CDR3 protein. The sample has approximately 40,000 distinct CDR3 sequences; around 3% are singletons. The sample's time point: patch test 2, 6 weeks after DPC sensitization. Treatment defined: therapeutic diphenylcyclopropenone sensitization with weekly scalp DPC. Here the sequenced sample was whole blood, taken in connection with sensitization to the hapten diphenylcyclopropenone (DPC). The receptors were gathered from a man in his forties with alopecia areata. Some clones in this sample may be carry-over from other donors' samples.

This clonotype was found many times. The chain recombines TRBV20-1 with TRBJ1-2; the D gene is possibly TRBD1 (6 bases). The length of the CDR3 is 11 residues. V dropped 3 bases and J dropped 4 bases, with 6 bases sitting between them. CDR1 and CDR2 from the germline V gene are DFQATT and SNEGSKA (reference sequence). The CDR3 sequence: CSARDSYGYTF. The CDR3 DNA reads as TGCAGTGCTAGGGACAGCTATGGCTACACCTTC.

In its sample, this clonotype was seen many times. The J gene is TRBJ2-1, the V gene TRBV7-2, with 13 bases aligning to TRBD2. Germline V gene sequence: CDR1 SGHTA, CDR2 FQGNSA. The CDR3 covers 16 residues. V was clipped by 1 base and J by 7 bases; unmatched bases: 4. CDR3 in amino acids: CASSLEALAGGNEQFF. Written as DNA, the CDR3 is TGTGCCAGCAGCTTAGAGGCACTAGCGGGAGGGAATGAGCAGTTCTTC.

The chain recombines TRBV13 with TRBJ1-6, with D possibly matching TRBD1 (5 bases). Germline V lookup: CDR1 PRHDT, CDR2 FYEKMQ (reference sequence). The CDR3 sequence is 12 residues long. V dropped 7 bases and J dropped 7 bases, with 8 bases sitting between them. The CDR3 sequence: CASNRMNSPLHF. The DNA of the CDR3 is TGTGCCAGCAACAGGATGAATTCACCCCTCCACTTT.

This clonotype was observed at least ten times. The chain links TRBV20-1 to TRBJ2-7; TRBD2 aligns across 12 bases. Germline values: CDR1 DFQATT, CDR2 SNEGSKA (reference sequence). V gave up 3 bases and J gave up 4 bases; unmatched junction bases: 4. The CDR3 sequence is 14 residues long. Here the CDR3 reads CSASSLAGGYEQYF. The CDR3 region has the DNA TGCAGTGCTAGTTCTCTAGCGGGAGGGTACGAGCAGTACTTC.

This clonotype occurred many times. J is TRBJ2-2 and V is TRBV20-1, with TRBD1 as a possible D gene (5 bases). V lost 0 bases to trimming and J lost 6 bases, with 11 bases between them. Germline-derived CDR1 and CDR2 are DFQATT and SNEGSKA (reference sequence). The CDR3 has 14 residues. The CDR3: CSARDGAHPGELFF. The CDR3 nucleotides are TGCAGTGCTAGAGATGGGGCTCACCCCGGGGAGCTGTTTTTT.

This clonotype was detected ten times or more. The chain uses TRBV7-2 and TRBJ2-7, with 8 positions matching TRBD1. Germline V gene data show CDR1 as SGHTA and CDR2 as FQGNSA. Losses at the gene ends were 5 bases for V and 3 bases for J; bases not matched to a gene: 6. The CDR3 spans 14 residues. For the CDR3, the DNA is TGTGCCAGCAGCCTCGACAGGGGTCGCTACGAGCAGTACTTC. Translation gives CASSLDRGRYEQYF.

This clonotype was observed many times. The rearrangement joins TRBV7-3 to TRBJ2-5; D is uncertain. The germline V gene has CDR1 SGHTA and CDR2 FQGTGA. V lost 5 bases to trimming and J lost 4 bases, with 17 bases between them. This CDR3 contains 15 residues. The CDR3 region has the DNA TGTGCCAGCAGCCCTCGGCACCGCCCGCCAGAGACCCAGTACTTC. This codes for CASSPRHRPPETQYF.

This clonotype was detected ten times or more. The gene calls are TRBV28 and TRBJ2-7; 7 nucleotides line up with TRBD2. The length of the CDR3 is 16 residues. Germline V lookup: CDR1 MDHEN, CDR2 SYDVKM. V trimming: 5 bases; J trimming: 2 bases; junction bases outside the gene matches: 12. The CDR3 bases are TGTGCCAGCAGTCGCAGACCGGGACTAAAGGCCTACGAGCAGTACTTC. It yields the protein CASSRRPGLKAYEQYF.

This clonotype was seen many times. This rearrangement joins TRBV12-3 or TRBV12-4 to TRBJ2-1; D perhaps matches TRBD2 (5 bases). V was cut by 6 bases and J by 5 bases, with 17 bases left in between. This CDR3 region has 15 residues. The CDR3 sequence is CASRREGSYHNEQFF. The CDR3 DNA follows: TGTGCCAGCAGACGTGAAGGGAGTTACCACAATGAGCAGTTCTTC.

This clonotype was detected ten times or more. J is TRBJ1-5 and V is TRBV2; D uncertain. This CDR3 contains 14 residues. Looked up from germline, CDR1 is SNHLY and CDR2 is FYNNEI. V was cut by 2 bases and J by 4 bases, with 9 bases left in between. The CDR3 region has the DNA TGTGCCAGCAGTGAATGGGGTCCAAATCAGCCCCAGCATTTT. This translates into CASSEWGPNQPQHF.

This clonotype was seen ten or more times. This chain links TRBV7-8 with TRBJ1-2; 9 bases agree with TRBD1. This CDR3 comprises 17 residues. Germline CDR1 reads SGHVS; CDR2 reads FQNEAQ. Unmatched junction bases numbered 10, after V lost 5 bases and J lost 0 bases. The CDR3: CASSPLRGQGTNYGYTF. In DNA, the CDR3 is TGTGCCAGCAGCCCGCTGAGGGGACAGGGTACTAACTATGGCTACACCTTC.

This clonotype has ten or more counts. The V gene is TRBV27, the J gene TRBJ2-2; TRBD2 matches 9 bases. This CDR3 has 15 amino acids. Germline CDR1 reads MNHEY; CDR2 reads SMNVEV (reference sequence). V dropped 8 bases and J dropped 2; count of bases not matched to a gene: 6. The CDR3 DNA reads as TGTGCCAGCGCCACTAGCGGGTCTAACACCGGGGAGCTGTTTTTT. Residues: CASATSGSNTGELFF.

This clonotype was picked up a small number of times. This rearrangement joins TRBV20-1 to TRBJ1-3; no firm D call. Trimming removed 0 bases at V and 0 bases at J, with 3 bases between. From germline, CDR1 is DFQATT and CDR2 SNEGSKA (reference sequence). This CDR3 is built from 13 residues. The CDR3 region is CSARENSGNTIYF. The CDR3, as DNA: TGCAGTGCTAGAGAGAACTCTGGAAACACCATATATTTT.

The V gene is TRBV20-1, the J gene TRBJ1-5; D remains ambiguous. In germline, CDR1 is DFQATT, CDR2 SNEGSKA (reference sequence). CDR3 length equals 15 residues. V shed 2 bases and J shed 4 bases, with 15 bases lying between them. The CDR3 sequence is CSARPAEAANQPQHF. CDR3 DNA sequence: TGCAGTGCTAGACCTGCTGAGGCAGCTAATCAGCCCCAGCATTTT.

This clonotype was recorded at least ten times. The rearrangement uses TRBV6-5 and TRBJ2-3; D could derive from TRBD1 or TRBD2 (6 bases each). The CDR3 is made up of 16 amino acids. Between the trimmed V and J ends, which lost 4 bases and 4 bases, there was a span of 18 bases. Per the germline V gene, CDR1 is MNHEY and CDR2 is SVGAGI. The CDR3 here is CASSWGASRGSDTQYF. In nucleotides, the CDR3 is TGTGCCAGCAGTTGGGGGGCATCCAGGGGTTCAGATACGCAGTATTTT.

This clonotype has ten or more counts. This chain connects TRBV10-3 to TRBJ2-3; tentatively, D is TRBD1 or TRBD2 (5 bases each). The CDR3 covers 15 residues. The germline CDR1 and CDR2 sequences are ENHRY and SYGVKD. The V and J ends lost 2 bases and 0 bases respectively, with 9 bases between them. For the CDR3, the DNA is TGTGCCATCAGTGAGGGGACGTCTAGCACAGATACGCAGTATTTT. Amino acids: CAISEGTSSTDTQYF.

In this sample, this clonotype turned up many times. V gene TRBV7-8 combines with J gene TRBJ2-6; TRBD1 aligns across 7 bases. Germline assignment: CDR1 SGHVS and CDR2 FQNEAQ. Trimming took 1 base from V and 0 from J; bases not matched to a gene: 6. CDR3 length: 18 residues. This CDR3 reads CASSLGQGTLSGANVLTF. The CDR3 DNA sequence: TGTGCCAGCAGCTTAGGACAGGGAACCCTCTCTGGGGCCAACGTCCTGACTTTC.

This clonotype appeared many times. V gene TRBV20-1 combines with J gene TRBJ2-2; no clear D. Germline loops: CDR1 DFQATT, CDR2 SNEGSKA (reference sequence). This CDR3 is built from 14 residues. Trimming stripped 0 bases from V and 7 bases from J, with 12 bases between. CDR3 DNA: TGCAGTGCTAGAGACCGAGTCGGATTCGGGGAGCTGTTTTTT. This translates into CSARDRVGFGELFF.

There are many counts of this clonotype. The V and J genes are TRBV7-9 and TRBJ2-1; D call uncertain. The V end lost 7 bases, the J end lost 0 bases, and 16 bases lay between the germline ends. Germline loops: CDR1 SEHNR, CDR2 FQNEAQ (reference sequence). The CDR3 length is 16 residues. The CDR3 reads CASTSKPAGSYNEQFF. CDR3 nucleotide sequence: TGTGCCAGCACCTCAAAGCCCGCAGGCTCCTACAATGAGCAGTTCTTC.

This clonotype was picked up many times. V and J are TRBV6-2 or TRBV6-3 and TRBJ2-4, with no clear D. Germline lookup yields CDR1 MNHEY and CDR2 SVGEGT. V lost 6 bases to trimming and J lost 3 bases, with 6 bases between them. This CDR3 contains 12 residues. The DNA for the CDR3 is TGTGCCAGCAGCCACAACAAAAACATTCAGTACTTC. This translates into CASSHNKNIQYF.

There are many counts of this clonotype. The V call is TRBV5-1, the J call TRBJ2-5; TRBD2 aligns across 10 bases. There are 19 residues in the CDR3. V gave up 0 bases and J gave up 4 bases; unmatched junction bases: 15. CDR1 is SGHRS, CDR2 YFSETQ, per germline. CDR3 region: CASSLDSGRLGGRRETQYF. The CDR3 DNA reads TGCGCCAGCAGCTTGGATAGCGGGAGGCTGGGGGGCCGACGAGAGACCCAGTACTTC.

This clonotype was detected ten times or more. This chain connects TRBV6-1 to TRBJ1-1, with D maybe TRBD1 (6 bases). Trimming pared 6 bases from V and 4 bases from J, leaving 27 bases between. Germline V gene sequence: CDR1 MNHNS, CDR2 SASEGT. The CDR3 is 18 amino acids. CDR3 DNA sequence: TGTGCCAGCAGAAAGGGGGGCGGTCTGGTGAGGGTGCCCACTGAAGCTTTCTTT. Translated: CASRKGGGLVRVPTEAFF.

This clonotype appeared many times. The rearrangement uses TRBV5-1 and TRBJ1-2; D is possibly TRBD1 (6 bases). Germline CDR1 SGHRS, CDR2 YFSETQ. The CDR3 spans 14 residues. Trimming shortened V by 0 bases and J by 5 bases, and 11 bases separated the two germline ends. As DNA, the CDR3 is TGCGCCAGCAGCTTGGAGCGGACAGATTATGGCTACACCTTC. Translated, it gives CASSLERTDYGYTF.